Reported below is one T cell receptor beta chain. No antigen is known for it. This sample is drawn from a study of cytotoxic CD8 clonotypes in ibrutinib-treated CLL. General observations from the study: Public clonotypes were rare and shrank or held steady on treatment. Clonality (at baseline) was higher than in age-matched healthy donors and tracked circulating CD8+ T-cell counts. Clonality showed a rise at ibrutinib response that reversed toward baseline at progression.

Using immunoSEQ multiplex PCR, the repertoire was profiled, and TCRdb retains in-frame clones only, with some absent. The sample has some 200,000 clones; around 70% are singletons. Germline V gives CDR1 SNHLY, CDR2 FYNNEI. CDR3 length equals 16 residues. With V trimmed by 5 bases and J by 4 bases, 8 bases remained unmatched. This sequence was found in a human donor with chronic lymphocytic leukemia. The input for sequencing was PBMCs, taken after 24 months of ibrutinib treatment. This chain uses TRBV2 with TRBJ2-1; TRBD2 matches at 10 bases. DNA of the CDR3: TGTGCCAGCAGTCGACTAGCGGGCTCGCGGTACAATGAGCAGTTCTTC. The encoded protein is CASSRLAGSRYNEQFF. The full variable domain, completed using reference TRBV2 and TRBJ2-1, is EPEVTQTPSHQVTQMGQEVILRCVPISNHLYFYWYRQILGQKVEFLVSFYNNEISEKSEIFDDQFSVERPDGSNFTLKIRSTKLEDSAMYFCASSRLAGSRYNEQFFGPGTRLTVL.